Listed below are T cell receptor beta chains from one sample, sequenced in a study of T cell responses to AZD1222 COVID-19 vaccine. Assay used: immunoSEQ multiplex PCR; TCRdb lists only in-frame clones, some missing. The data show 100,000 or so clones, with roughly 86% seen just once and more than 8.5% held by the top ten. This specimen consisted of peripheral blood, obtained 28 days after the second AZD1222 dose. Receptors were obtained from an adult who received the AZD1222 COVID-19 vaccine. The CDR3 runs from the conserved cysteine through the conserved F or W. Each record gives: D gene, J gene, V gene, clone size, CDR3 protein, CDR3 DNA. A D gene is named only where the DNA matches it firmly. Clone size, where shown, is once, few, many, or a class for clones that have expanded.

- | TRBJ2-3 | TRBV10-3 | - | CAISENTDTQYF | TGTGCCATCAGTGAGAACACAGATACGCAGTATTTT
TRBD2 | TRBJ2-1 | TRBV28 | - | CASIMTSGTYNEQFF | TGTGCCAGCATCATGACTAGCGGGACCTACAATGAGCAGTTCTTC
TRBD1 | TRBJ1-2 | TRBV18 | - | CASSPTTGGLGGYTF | TGTGCCAGCTCACCTACGACAGGGGGCCTGGGTGGCTACACCTTC
- | TRBJ2-1 | TRBV5-6 | - | CASSRHGGEQFF | TGTGCCAGCAGCCGTCATGGGGGTGAGCAGTTCTTC
- | TRBJ2-7 | TRBV7-2 | - | CASSLSHEQYF | TGTGCCAGCAGCCTCTCCCACGAGCAGTACTTC
- | TRBJ1-5 | TRBV15 | once | CATSRDFGDPDESNQPQHF | TGTGCCACCAGCAGAGATTTCGGCGACCCCGATGAGAGCAATCAGCCCCAGCATTTT
TRBD1 | TRBJ1-3 | TRBV2 | few | CASLDRGLSGNTIYF | TGTGCCAGCTTGGACAGGGGGCTCTCTGGAAACACCATATATTTT
TRBD1 | TRBJ2-2 | TRBV11-2 | - | CASRVTGGTGELFF | TGTGCCAGCAGAGTGACAGGGGGGACCGGGGAGCTGTTTTTT
- | TRBJ2-4 | TRBV23-1 | - | CASSHPGHSSRAKNIQYF | TGCGCCAGCAGTCACCCGGGACACTCTAGTCGGGCCAAAAACATTCAGTACTTC
- | TRBJ1-5 | TRBV7-6 | - | CASSLSGEGNQPQHF | TGTGCCAGCAGCCTGTCGGGGGAGGGGAATCAGCCCCAGCATTTT
- | TRBJ1-5 | TRBV19 | - | CASSLRVDNQPQHF | TGTGCCAGTTCTTTACGGGTTGACAATCAGCCCCAGCATTTT
- | TRBJ1-1 | TRBV19 | - | CASSPWGGNTEAFF | TGTGCCAGTAGTCCCTGGGGGGGGAACACTGAAGCTTTCTTT
- | TRBJ1-2 | TRBV28 | - | CASSTGTGNYGYTF | TGTGCCAGCAGTACCGGGACTGGGAACTATGGCTACACCTTC
- | TRBJ2-7 | TRBV6-5 | once | CASSYSRAGNYEQYF | TGTGCCAGCAGTTACTCGCGGGCAGGGAACTACGAGCAGTACTTC
TRBD1 | TRBJ1-2 | TRBV6-5 | - | CASCYTGGIGYTF | TGTGCCAGCTGCTACACAGGGGGCATCGGCTACACCTTC
TRBD2 | TRBJ2-7 | TRBV5-1 | once | CASSWTSGLTYEQYF | TGCGCCAGCAGCTGGACTAGCGGCCTCACCTACGAGCAGTACTTC
TRBD2 | TRBJ2-1 | TRBV5-1 | once | CASSPGGASNEQFF | TGCGCCAGCAGCCCCGGGGGGGCTAGCAATGAGCAGTTCTTC
- | TRBJ2-7 | TRBV5-4 | - | CASSLEAGDYEQYF | TGTGCCAGCAGCTTGGAGGCAGGGGACTACGAGCAGTACTTC
- | TRBJ2-1 | TRBV28 | - | CASSVLIRGQFF | TGTGCCAGCAGTGTCCTAATAAGAGGGCAGTTCTTC
TRBD1 | TRBJ1-6 | TRBV5-1 | - | CASSKDRGWNSPLHF | TGCGCCAGCAGCAAGGACAGGGGATGGAATTCACCCCTCCACTTT
TRBD1 | TRBJ1-4 | TRBV6-5 | - | CASRGQGNEKLFF | TGTGCCAGCAGAGGACAGGGAAATGAAAAACTGTTTTTT
- | TRBJ2-3 | TRBV6-1 | - | CASSEQPWDTDTQYF | TGTGCCAGCAGTGAACAGCCCTGGGACACAGATACGCAGTATTTT
- | TRBJ1-1 | TRBV12-3/TRBV12-4 | few | CASSFGWGTEAFF | TGTGCCAGCAGCTTCGGGTGGGGCACTGAAGCTTTCTTT
- | TRBJ2-3 | TRBV30 | - | CAWSVGDTPDTQYF | TGTGCCTGGAGTGTAGGGGATACCCCAGATACGCAGTATTTT
- | TRBJ2-7 | TRBV10-3 | - | CAISEASSYEQYF | TGTGCCATCAGTGAGGCCTCCTCCTACGAGCAGTACTTC
- | TRBJ2-3 | TRBV29-1 | - | CSVRAHTDTQYF | TGCAGCGTTCGCGCGCACACAGATACGCAGTATTTT
- | TRBJ2-3 | TRBV7-2 | - | CASSLLGWTDTQYF | TGTGCCAGCAGCTTATTGGGGTGGACAGATACGCAGTATTTT
- | TRBJ1-2 | TRBV6-5 | - | CASSYFHFRDQDGYTF | TGTGCCAGCAGTTACTTCCATTTCAGGGACCAGGATGGCTACACCTTC
- | TRBJ1-2 | TRBV2 | - | CASSNGGLVSGYTF | TGTGCCAGCAGCAACGGGGGACTGGTTAGCGGCTACACCTTC
- | TRBJ1-6 | TRBV28 | - | CASRRESDGSPLHF | TGTGCCAGCAGACGGGAGTCTGATGGGTCACCCCTCCACTTT
- | TRBJ2-7 | TRBV12-3/TRBV12-4 | - | CASRPDSSYEQYF | TGTGCCAGCAGACCGGACAGCTCCTACGAGCAGTACTTC
- | TRBJ1-4 | TRBV7-9 | - | CASSFSGALGEKLFF | TGTGCCAGCAGCTTTTCCGGGGCGCTGGGGGAAAAACTGTTTTTT
TRBD1 | TRBJ1-2 | TRBV5-6 | - | CASSGRGTGQDGYTF | TGTGCCAGCAGCGGCCGCGGGACAGGGCAGGATGGCTACACCTTC
- | TRBJ2-7 | TRBV30 | - | CAWEASYEQYF | TGTGCCTGGGAGGCCAGCTACGAGCAGTACTTC
- | TRBJ2-2 | TRBV29-1 | - | CSVAATSTGELFF | TGCAGCGTCGCCGCCACTTCAACCGGGGAGCTGTTTTTT
- | TRBJ1-1 | TRBV3-1/TRBV3-2 | - | CASSQEQGRTEAFF | TGTGCCAGCAGCCAAGAGCAGGGAAGGACTGAAGCTTTCTTT
- | TRBJ2-2 | TRBV5-6 | once | CASSISPLETTGFF | TGTGCCAGCAGTATTTCCCCCCTCGAAACGACCGGGTTTTTT
- | TRBJ1-1 | TRBV6-5 | - | CASSYDRLGLKAFF | TGTGCCAGCAGTTACGACAGATTGGGTCTAAAAGCTTTCTTT
TRBD1 | TRBJ2-3 | TRBV18 | - | CASSPLGRGSTDTQYF | TGTGCCAGCTCACCATTGGGCAGGGGGAGCACAGATACGCAGTATTTT
- | TRBJ1-2 | TRBV27 | - | CASSSGASNYGYTF | TGTGCCAGCAGTTCGGGGGCCTCTAACTATGGCTACACCTTC
TRBD1 | TRBJ2-7 | TRBV7-8 | once | CASSWTGAYEQYF | TGTGCCAGCAGCTGGACAGGTGCCTACGAGCAGTACTTC
- | TRBJ2-1 | TRBV6-5 | - | CASSYGISSYNEQFF | TGTGCCAGCAGTTACGGTATCAGCTCCTACAATGAGCAGTTCTTC